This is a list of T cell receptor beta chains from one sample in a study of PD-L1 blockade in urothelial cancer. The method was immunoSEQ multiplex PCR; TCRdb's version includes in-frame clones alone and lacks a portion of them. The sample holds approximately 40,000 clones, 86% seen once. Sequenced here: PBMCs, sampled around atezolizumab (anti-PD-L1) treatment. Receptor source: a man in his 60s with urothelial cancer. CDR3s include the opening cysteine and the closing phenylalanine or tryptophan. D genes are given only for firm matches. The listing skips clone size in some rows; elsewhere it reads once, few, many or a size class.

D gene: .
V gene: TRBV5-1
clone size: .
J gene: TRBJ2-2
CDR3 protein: CASSPKHTGELFF
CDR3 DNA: TGCGCCAGCAGCCCAAAGCACACCGGGGAGCTGTTTTTT

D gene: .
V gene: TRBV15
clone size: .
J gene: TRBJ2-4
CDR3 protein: CATSSTGRANIQYF
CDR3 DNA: TGTGCCACCAGCTCAACAGGGAGAGCCAACATTCAGTACTTC

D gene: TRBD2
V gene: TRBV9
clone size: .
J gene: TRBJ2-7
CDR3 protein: CASSARTSGGPGAYEQYF
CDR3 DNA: TGTGCCAGCAGCGCACGTACATCGGGAGGCCCTGGTGCCTACGAGCAGTACTTC

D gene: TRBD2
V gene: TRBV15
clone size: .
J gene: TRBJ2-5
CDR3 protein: CATSSGTSGGAETQYF
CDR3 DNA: TGTGCCACCAGCAGCGGGACTAGCGGGGGGGCTGAGACCCAGTACTTC

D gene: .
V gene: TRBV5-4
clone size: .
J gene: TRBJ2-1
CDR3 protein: CASSLEFSEQFF
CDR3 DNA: TGTGCCAGCAGCTTGGAGTTCAGTGAGCAGTTCTTC

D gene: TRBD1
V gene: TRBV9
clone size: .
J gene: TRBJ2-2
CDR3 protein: CASSVVQGQGLTGELFF
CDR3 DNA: TGTGCCAGCAGCGTAGTACAGGGACAGGGGTTGACCGGGGAGCTGTTTTTT

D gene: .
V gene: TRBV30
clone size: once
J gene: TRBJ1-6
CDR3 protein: CAWRWKDRSSYNSPLHF
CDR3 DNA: TGTGCCTGGAGGTGGAAAGACAGGAGCTCCTATAATTCACCCCTCCACTTT

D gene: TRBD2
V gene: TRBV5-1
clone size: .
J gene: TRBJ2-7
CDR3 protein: CASSYRTSGSYEQYF
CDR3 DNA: TGCGCCAGCAGCTATAGGACTAGCGGGAGTTACGAGCAGTACTTC

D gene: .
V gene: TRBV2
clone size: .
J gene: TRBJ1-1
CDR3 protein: CASRYRDTEAFF
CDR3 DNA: TGTGCCAGCAGGTACAGGGACACTGAAGCTTTCTTT

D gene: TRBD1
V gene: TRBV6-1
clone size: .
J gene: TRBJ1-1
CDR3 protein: CASSEEGGSNTEAFF
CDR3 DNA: TGTGCCAGCAGTGAAGAAGGGGGCTCGAACACTGAAGCTTTCTTT

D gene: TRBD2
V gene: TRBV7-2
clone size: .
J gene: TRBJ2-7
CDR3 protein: CASSSGLAGALFSYEQYF
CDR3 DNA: TGTGCCAGCAGCTCCGGACTAGCGGGGGCCTTGTTCTCCTACGAGCAGTACTTC

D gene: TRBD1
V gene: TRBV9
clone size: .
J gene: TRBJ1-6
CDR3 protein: CASSVDPGGSSYNSPLHF
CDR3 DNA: TGTGCCAGCAGCGTAGATCCAGGGGGGAGCTCCTATAATTCACCCCTCCACTTT

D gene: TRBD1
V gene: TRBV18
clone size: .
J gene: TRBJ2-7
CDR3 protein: CASSPLTWTGDTYEQYF
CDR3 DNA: TGTGCCAGCTCACCACTAACCTGGACAGGGGATACCTACGAGCAGTACTTC

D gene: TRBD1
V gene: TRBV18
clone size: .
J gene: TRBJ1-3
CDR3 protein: CASSPGQPYSGNTIYF
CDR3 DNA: TGTGCCAGCTCACCGGGACAGCCTTACTCTGGAAACACCATATATTTT

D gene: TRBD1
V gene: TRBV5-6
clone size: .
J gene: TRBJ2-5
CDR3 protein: CASSLAVGQQETQYF
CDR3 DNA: TGTGCCAGCAGCTTGGCCGTGGGACAGCAAGAGACCCAGTACTTC

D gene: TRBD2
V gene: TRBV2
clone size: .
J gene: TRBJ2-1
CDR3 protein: CASSEGTSGYNEQFF
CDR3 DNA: TGTGCCAGCAGTGAAGGGACTAGCGGATACAATGAGCAGTTCTTC

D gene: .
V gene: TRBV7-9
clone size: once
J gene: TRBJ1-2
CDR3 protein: CASSPGDYGYTF
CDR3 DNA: TGTGCCAGCAGCCCCGGAGACTATGGCTACACCTTC

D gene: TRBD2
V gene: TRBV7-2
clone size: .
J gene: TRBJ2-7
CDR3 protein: CASSFRREAYEQYF
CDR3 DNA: TGTGCCAGCAGCTTTCGCCGGGAGGCCTACGAGCAGTACTTC

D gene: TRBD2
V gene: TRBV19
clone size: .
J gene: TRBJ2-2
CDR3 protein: CASRSVGGTGELFF
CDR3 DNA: TGTGCCAGTAGATCGGTCGGGGGGACCGGGGAGCTGTTTTTT

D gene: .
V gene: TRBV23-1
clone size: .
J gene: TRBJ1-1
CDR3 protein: CASSPHPSDKNTEAFF
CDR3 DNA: TGCGCCAGCAGCCCCCACCCCTCCGACAAGAACACTGAAGCTTTCTTT

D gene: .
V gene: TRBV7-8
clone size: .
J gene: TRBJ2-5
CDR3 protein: CASSVRDSSSETQYF
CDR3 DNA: TGTGCCAGCAGCGTACGGGACTCATCTTCGGAGACCCAGTACTTC

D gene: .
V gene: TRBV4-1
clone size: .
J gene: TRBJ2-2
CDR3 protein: CASRLNTGELFF
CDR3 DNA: TGCGCCAGCAGACTTAACACCGGGGAGCTGTTTTTT

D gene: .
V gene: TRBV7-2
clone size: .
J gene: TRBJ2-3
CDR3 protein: CASSLGPYTDTQYF
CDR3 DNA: TGTGCCAGCAGCTTAGGCCCCTACACAGATACGCAGTATTTT

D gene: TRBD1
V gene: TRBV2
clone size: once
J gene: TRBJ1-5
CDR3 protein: CASSVPQGSQPQHF
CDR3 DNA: TGTGCCAGCAGTGTCCCACAGGGGTCCCAGCCCCAGCATTTT

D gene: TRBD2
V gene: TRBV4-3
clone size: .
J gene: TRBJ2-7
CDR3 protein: CASSQAVPGGAGRYEQYF
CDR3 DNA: TGCGCCAGCAGCCAAGCTGTTCCCGGCGGAGCGGGGCGCTACGAGCAGTACTTC

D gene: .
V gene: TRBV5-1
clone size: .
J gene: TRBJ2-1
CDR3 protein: CASSSDSYSYNEQFF
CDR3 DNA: TGCGCCAGCAGCTCCGACAGTTACTCCTACAATGAGCAGTTCTTC

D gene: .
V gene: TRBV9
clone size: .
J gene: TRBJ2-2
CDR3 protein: CASSGTLLTGELFF
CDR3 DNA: TGTGCCAGCAGCGGCACTCTCCTCACCGGGGAGCTGTTTTTT

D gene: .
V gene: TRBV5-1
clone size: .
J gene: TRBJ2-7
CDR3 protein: CASSLAGTTYEQYF
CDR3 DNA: TGCGCCAGCAGCTTGGCCGGGACAACCTACGAGCAGTACTTC

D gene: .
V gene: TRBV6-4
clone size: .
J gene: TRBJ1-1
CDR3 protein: CASRRWVFTEAFF
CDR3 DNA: TGTGCCAGCAGGCGGTGGGTGTTCACTGAAGCTTTCTTT

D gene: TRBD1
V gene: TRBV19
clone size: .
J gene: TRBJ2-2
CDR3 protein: CASSAGQGFGRDTGELFF
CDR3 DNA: TGTGCCAGTAGTGCGGGACAGGGTTTCGGGCGAGACACCGGGGAGCTGTTTTTT

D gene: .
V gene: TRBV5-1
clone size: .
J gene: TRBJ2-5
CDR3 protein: CASSPTTLASETQYF
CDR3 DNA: TGCGCCAGCAGCCCCACGACCCTAGCGTCAGAGACCCAGTACTTC

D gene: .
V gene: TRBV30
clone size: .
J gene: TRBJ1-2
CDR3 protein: CAWSSTGPSSGYTF
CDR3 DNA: TGTGCCTGGAGCTCTACAGGGCCCTCGAGCGGCTACACCTTC

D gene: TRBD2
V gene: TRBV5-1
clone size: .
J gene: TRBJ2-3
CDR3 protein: CASSSRPGSGGGTDTQYF
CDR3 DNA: TGCGCCAGCAGCTCGAGACCCGGTAGCGGGGGCGGGACAGATACGCAGTATTTT

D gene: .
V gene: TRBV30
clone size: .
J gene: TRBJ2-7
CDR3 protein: CAWSPVSYEQYF
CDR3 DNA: TGTGCCTGGAGTCCCGTGTCCTACGAGCAGTACTTC

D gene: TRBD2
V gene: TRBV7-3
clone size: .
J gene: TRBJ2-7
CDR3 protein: CASSLTGGSSEQYF
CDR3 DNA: TGTGCCAGCAGCTTAACCGGGGGGTCATCCGAGCAGTACTTC

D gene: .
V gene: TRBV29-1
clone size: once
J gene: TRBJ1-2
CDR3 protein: CSVVRGAPRYGYTF
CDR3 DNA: TGCAGCGTTGTCCGGGGGGCCCCCCGGTATGGCTACACCTTC

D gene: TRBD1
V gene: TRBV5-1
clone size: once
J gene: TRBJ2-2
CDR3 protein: CASSLGTGPNTGELFF
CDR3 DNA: TGCGCCAGCAGCTTGGGGACAGGGCCTAACACCGGGGAGCTGTTTTTT

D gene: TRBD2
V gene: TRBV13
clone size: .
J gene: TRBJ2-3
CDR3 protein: CASSLRTSGLDTQYF
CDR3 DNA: TGTGCCAGCAGCTTAAGGACTAGCGGCCTTGATACGCAGTATTTT

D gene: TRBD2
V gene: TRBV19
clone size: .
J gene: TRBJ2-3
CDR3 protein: CASSKNRLAGGLDTQYF
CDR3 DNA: TGTGCCAGTAGCAAGAATCGACTAGCGGGAGGTTTAGATACGCAGTATTTT

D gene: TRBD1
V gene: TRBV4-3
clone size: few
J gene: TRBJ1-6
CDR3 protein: CASSQGPDRGVSPLHF
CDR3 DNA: TGCGCCAGCAGCCAAGGACCCGACAGGGGAGTTTCACCCCTCCACTTT

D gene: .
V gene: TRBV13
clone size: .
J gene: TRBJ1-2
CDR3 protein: CASSPGRGLHGYTF
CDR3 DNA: TGTGCCAGCAGCCCAGGGCGGGGCCTCCATGGCTACACCTTC

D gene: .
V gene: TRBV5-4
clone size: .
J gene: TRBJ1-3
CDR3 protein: CASSLADSRFSGNTIYF
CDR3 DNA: TGTGCCAGCAGCTTGGCCGACAGTCGATTCTCTGGAAACACCATATATTTT

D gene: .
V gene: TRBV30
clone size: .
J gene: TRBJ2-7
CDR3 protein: CAWRYWQGTGEQYF
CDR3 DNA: TGTGCCTGGAGGTATTGGCAGGGGACGGGCGAGCAGTACTTC

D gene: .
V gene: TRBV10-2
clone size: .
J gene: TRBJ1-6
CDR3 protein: CASSESKRLNSPLHF
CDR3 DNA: TGCGCCAGCAGTGAGTCGAAACGACTTAATTCACCCCTCCACTTT

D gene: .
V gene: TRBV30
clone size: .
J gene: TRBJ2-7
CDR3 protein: CAWSVRGSEQYF
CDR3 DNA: TGTGCCTGGAGTGTACGGGGGAGCGAGCAGTACTTC

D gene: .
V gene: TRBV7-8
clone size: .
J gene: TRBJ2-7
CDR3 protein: CASSTRVYEQYF
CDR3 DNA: TGTGCCAGCAGCACCAGGGTGTACGAGCAGTACTTC

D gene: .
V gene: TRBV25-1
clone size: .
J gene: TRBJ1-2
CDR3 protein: CASSERSMRYTF
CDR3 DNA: TGTGCCAGCAGTGAACGGTCCATGCGCTACACCTTC

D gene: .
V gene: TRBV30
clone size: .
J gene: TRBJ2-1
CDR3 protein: CAWTYYKGGAEQFF
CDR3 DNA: TGTGCCTGGACCTACTATAAAGGGGGGGCTGAGCAGTTCTTC

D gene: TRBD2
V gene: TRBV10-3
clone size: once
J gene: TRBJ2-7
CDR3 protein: CAISESTSGIYEQYF
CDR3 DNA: TGTGCCATCAGTGAGTCTACTAGCGGGATTTACGAGCAGTACTTC